The source of this TCR beta chain is a study of shared clonotypes between healthy human individuals. Germline V lookup: CDR1 SGHAT, CDR2 FQNNGV. This CDR3 has 18 amino acids. Trimming shortened V by 1 base and J by 0 bases, and 17 bases separated the two germline ends. Profiling relied on immunoSEQ multiplex PCR, and the TCRdb table lists in-frame clones only, not all of them. Among some 120,000 clones, 55% to 70% were seen once, and the ten largest hold roughly 24%. Sequencing was performed on memory CD8+ T cells sorted from blood. Subset reported: CD45RO+ cells pooled with CCR7-negative TemRA cells. The sequence derives from a woman in her thirties in good health. The chain employs TRBV11-2 and TRBJ2-3; possibly TRBD2 for D (6 bases). The CDR3 protein is CASSLGDLSGSSTDTQYF. In DNA form, the CDR3 reads TGTGCCAGCAGCTTAGGAGACTTAAGCGGGTCTAGCACAGATACGCAGTATTTT.